This T cell receptor beta chain is drawn from a study of blood T cells in healthy people across ages. A J-beta primer mix and a sample-barcoded 5' primer were used in a second PCR of about 7 to 12 cycles. TCRdb used MiXCR to reprocess the 5' RACE reads, holding one entry per CDR3 protein. There are fewer than 900,000 distinct CDR3 sequences in the sample; roughly 45% occur only once, and 20% to 25% lies in the top ten. General study results and limits: Estimates based on one million T cells were treated as lower bounds. Strong correlation was found linking TCR beta diversity to naive T cell percentage.

Concerning this clonotype: Its target is not known.

The germline V gene encodes CDR1 LGHNA and CDR2 YNFKEQ. V was pared by 0 bases and J by 8 bases, with 10 bases between. The CDR3 is 14 amino acids. This rearrangement joins TRBV4-2 to TRBJ2-2; D unresolved. The sample consisted of blood. The sequence derives from a woman aged 55-69 years in good health. In DNA form, the CDR3 reads TGTGCCAGCAGCCAAGATTTTCGCGCAGGGGAGCTGTTTTTT. This codes for CASSQDFRAGELFF.